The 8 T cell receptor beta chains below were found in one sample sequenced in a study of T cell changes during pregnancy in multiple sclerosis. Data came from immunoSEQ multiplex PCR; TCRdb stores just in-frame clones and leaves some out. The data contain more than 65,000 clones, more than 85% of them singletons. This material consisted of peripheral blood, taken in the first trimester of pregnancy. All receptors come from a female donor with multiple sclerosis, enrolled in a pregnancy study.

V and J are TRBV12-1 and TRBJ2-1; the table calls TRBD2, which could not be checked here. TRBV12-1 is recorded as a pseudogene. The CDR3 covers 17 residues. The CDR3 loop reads CASSFDPISGEYNEQFF. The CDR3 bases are TGTGCCAGCAGCTTTGATCCTATAAGCGGGGAATACAATGAGCAGTTCTTC.

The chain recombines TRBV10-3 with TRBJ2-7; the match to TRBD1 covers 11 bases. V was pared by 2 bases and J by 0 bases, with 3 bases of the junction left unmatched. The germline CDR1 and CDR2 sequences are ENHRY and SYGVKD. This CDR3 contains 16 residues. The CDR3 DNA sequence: TGTGCCATCAGTGAGACCGGGACAGGGGGCTCCTACGAGCAGTACTTC. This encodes CAISETGTGGSYEQYF.

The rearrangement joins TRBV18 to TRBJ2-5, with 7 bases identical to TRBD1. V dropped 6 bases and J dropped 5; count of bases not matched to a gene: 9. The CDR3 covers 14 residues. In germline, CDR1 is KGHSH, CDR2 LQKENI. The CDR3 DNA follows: TGTGCCAGCTCTCGGGGACAGCTAGGGGAGACCCAGTACTTC. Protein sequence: CASSRGQLGETQYF.

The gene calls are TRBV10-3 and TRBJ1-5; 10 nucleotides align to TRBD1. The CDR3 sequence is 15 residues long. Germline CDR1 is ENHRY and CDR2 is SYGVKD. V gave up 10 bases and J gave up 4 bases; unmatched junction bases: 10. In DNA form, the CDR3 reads TGTGCCACTCTTGATGGGACAGGGGCGAATCAGCCCCAGCATTTT. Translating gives CATLDGTGANQPQHF.

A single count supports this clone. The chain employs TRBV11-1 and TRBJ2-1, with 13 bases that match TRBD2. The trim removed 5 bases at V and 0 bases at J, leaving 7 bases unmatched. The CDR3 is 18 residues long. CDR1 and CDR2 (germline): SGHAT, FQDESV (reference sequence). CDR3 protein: CASSPRTSGRISYNEQFF. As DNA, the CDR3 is TGTGCCAGCAGCCCGAGGACTAGCGGGAGAATCTCCTACAATGAGCAGTTCTTC.

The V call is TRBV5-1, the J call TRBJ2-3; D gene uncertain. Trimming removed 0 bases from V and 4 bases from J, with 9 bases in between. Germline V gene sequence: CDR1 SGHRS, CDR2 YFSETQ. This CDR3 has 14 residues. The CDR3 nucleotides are TGCGCCAGCAGCTTGGCCCCTGGCCCAGATACGCAGTATTTT. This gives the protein CASSLAPGPDTQYF.

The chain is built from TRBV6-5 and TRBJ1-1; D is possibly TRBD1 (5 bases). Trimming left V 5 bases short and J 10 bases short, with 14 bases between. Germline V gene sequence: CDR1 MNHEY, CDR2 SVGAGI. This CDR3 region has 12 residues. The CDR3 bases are TGTGCCAGCAGTGCACTGGGGCAACGAGCTTTCTTT. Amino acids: CASSALGQRAFF.

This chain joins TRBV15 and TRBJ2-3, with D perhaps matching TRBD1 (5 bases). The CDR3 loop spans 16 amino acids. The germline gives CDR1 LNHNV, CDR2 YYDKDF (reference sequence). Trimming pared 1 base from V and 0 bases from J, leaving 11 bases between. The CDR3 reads CATSRAGRLSTDTQYF. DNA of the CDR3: TGTGCCACCAGCAGAGCAGGGCGGTTGAGCACAGATACGCAGTATTTT.